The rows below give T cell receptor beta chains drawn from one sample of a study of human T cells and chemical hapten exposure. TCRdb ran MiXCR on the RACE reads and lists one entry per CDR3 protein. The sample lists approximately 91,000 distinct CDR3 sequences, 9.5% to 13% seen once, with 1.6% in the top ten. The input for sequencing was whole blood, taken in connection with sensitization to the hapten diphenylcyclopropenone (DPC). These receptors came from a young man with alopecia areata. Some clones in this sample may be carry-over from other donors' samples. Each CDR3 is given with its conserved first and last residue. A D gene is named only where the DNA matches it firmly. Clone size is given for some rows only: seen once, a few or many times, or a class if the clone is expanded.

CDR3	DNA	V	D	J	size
CASSPASGGYTF	TGTGCCAGCAGCCCCGCGTCTGGGGGCTACACCTTC	TRBV7-3	.	TRBJ1-2	.
CAISSSGLVNNEQFF	TGTGCCATCAGCAGTTCGGGACTAGTGAACAATGAGCAGTTCTTC	TRBV10-3	TRBD2	TRBJ2-1	many
CASSVGRASKNIQYF	TGTGCCAGCAGCGTAGGGAGAGCTTCCAAAAACATTCAGTACTTC	TRBV9	.	TRBJ2-4	.
CASSRQTRDENIQYF	TGTGCCAGCAGCAGGCAGACCAGGGACGAAAACATTCAGTACTTC	TRBV7-2	.	TRBJ2-4	.
CASSLFQGSTDTQYF	TGTGCCAGCAGCTTGTTTCAGGGGTCCACAGATACGCAGTATTTT	TRBV5-6	.	TRBJ2-3	few
CASGLQGGWDEQFF	TGTGCCAGCGGTTTACAGGGAGGTTGGGATGAGCAGTTCTTC	TRBV12-3/TRBV12-4	.	TRBJ2-1	.
CASSPEAGTGTDTQYF	TGTGCCAGCAGCCCCGAGGCCGGGACAGGCACAGATACGCAGTATTTT	TRBV7-3	TRBD1	TRBJ2-3	many
CASRNRGTQNSPLHF	TGCGCCAGCAGAAACCGGGGGACGCAGAATTCACCCCTCCACTTT	TRBV5-1	.	TRBJ1-6	.
CASSRDSGAETQYF	TGTGCCAGCAGTCGGGACTCCGGGGCGGAGACCCAGTACTTC	TRBV6-6	.	TRBJ2-5	.
CASSLGQPMNTEAFF	TGTGCCAGCTCACTTGGACAGCCCATGAACACTGAAGCTTTCTTT	TRBV18	.	TRBJ1-1	.
CASSQEYGPQHF	TGCGCCAGCAGCCAAGAGTACGGGCCCCAGCATTTT	TRBV4-1	.	TRBJ1-5	.
CASSAGTGQGAVTQYF	TGTGCCAGTAGTGCTGGGACGGGACAGGGGGCCGTGACCCAGTACTTC	TRBV19	TRBD1	TRBJ2-5	few
CASSLAGDGANVLTF	TGTGCCAGCAGCTTAGCTGGGGATGGGGCCAACGTCCTGACTTTC	TRBV7-2	.	TRBJ2-6	few
CASRGFISTDTQYF	TGTGCCAGCAGGGGGTTTATTAGCACAGATACGCAGTATTTT	TRBV27	.	TRBJ2-3	many
CASSQGQGLVYEQFF	TGTGCCAGCAGCCAGGGACAGGGGCTTGTGTATGAGCAGTTCTTC	TRBV7-3	TRBD1	TRBJ2-1	few
CSVVYGNPRVSYEQYF	TGCAGCGTTGTTTACGGCAACCCCCGCGTTTCCTACGAGCAGTACTTC	TRBV29-1	.	TRBJ2-7	few
CASSQDRDQPQHF	TGTGCCAGCAGCCAAGACAGGGATCAGCCCCAGCATTTT	TRBV11-1	TRBD1	TRBJ1-5	many
CASSQSGGGIGELFF	TGTGCCAGCAGCCAGTCCGGGGGAGGAATCGGGGAGCTGTTTTTT	TRBV7-2	.	TRBJ2-2	.
CASSLDGIGRLNTEAFF	TGTGCCAGCAGCTTAGACGGGATCGGGAGATTGAACACTGAAGCTTTCTTT	TRBV7-6	.	TRBJ1-1	many
CSAGQGANYGYTF	TGCAGTGCCGGACAGGGGGCTAACTATGGCTACACCTTC	TRBV20-1	TRBD1	TRBJ1-2	few
CASSPSGDYGYTF	TGCGCCAGCAGCCCGTCGGGGGACTATGGCTACACCTTC	TRBV5-1	.	TRBJ1-2	many
CASSLGVSNQPQHF	TGTGCCAGCAGCCTCGGGGTTAGCAATCAGCCCCAGCATTTT	TRBV6-2/TRBV6-3	.	TRBJ1-5	many
CTSSSQSNEQFF	TGTACCAGCAGCTCTCAGAGCAATGAGCAGTTCTTC	TRBV7-8	.	TRBJ2-1	.
CASSYSGKTSNQPQHF	TGTGCCAGCAGTTACTCCGGGAAGACCAGCAATCAGCCCCAGCATTTT	TRBV6-2/TRBV6-3	.	TRBJ1-5	.
CASRGRSFGYTF	TGTGCCAGTAGAGGGAGGAGCTTCGGCTACACCTTC	TRBV19	.	TRBJ1-2	few
CATRGGGTDTQYF	TGTGCCACCCGGGGTGGAGGCACAGATACGCAGTATTTT	TRBV6-2/TRBV6-3	.	TRBJ2-3	many
CSARDLKDSYNSPLHF	TGCAGTGCTAGAGATCTCAAGGACAGCTATAATTCACCCCTCCACTTT	TRBV20-1	.	TRBJ1-6	few
CASSPSAGLGNQPQHF	TGTGCCAGCAGCCCGTCGGCAGGGCTCGGCAATCAGCCCCAGCATTTT	TRBV16	.	TRBJ1-5	many
CATSANRGPEQYF	TGTGCCACCAGTGCTAACAGGGGGCCGGAGCAGTACTTC	TRBV24-1	TRBD1	TRBJ2-7	.
CANPGMAADTQYF	TGTGCCAACCCTGGGATGGCGGCAGATACGCAGTATTTT	TRBV2	.	TRBJ2-3	few
CASSLVPGEKLFF	TGTGCCAGCAGCTTGGTTCCGGGGGAAAAACTGTTTTTT	TRBV5-5	.	TRBJ1-4	many
CASSPYRGNQYF	TGTGCCAGCAGTCCTTACAGGGGAAATCAGTACTTC	TRBV28	TRBD1	TRBJ2-7	few
CASGLGLSDTQYF	TGTGCCAGCGGTCTCGGTTTGAGTGATACGCAGTATTTT	TRBV28	.	TRBJ2-3	.
CASGRTGGLKWPQHF	TGTGCCAGCGGACGGACAGGGGGTTTGAAGTGGCCCCAGCATTTT	TRBV6-2/TRBV6-3	TRBD1	TRBJ1-5	many
CASRPEGQPNTEAFF	TGTGCCAGCAGACCAGAGGGACAGCCGAACACTGAAGCTTTCTTT	TRBV12-3/TRBV12-4	TRBD1	TRBJ1-1	few
CASSLLAGDTTGELFF	TGTGCCAGCAGTTTACTAGCGGGGGATACCACCGGGGAGCTGTTTTTT	TRBV6-5	TRBD2	TRBJ2-2	few
CASSFPFWETQYF	TGTGCCAGCAGCTTCCCCTTCTGGGAGACCCAGTACTTC	TRBV21-1	.	TRBJ2-5	many
CASSPTPGAGGWNEQFF	TGTGCCAGCAGCCCCACCCCGGGGGCGGGGGGCTGGAATGAGCAGTTCTTC	TRBV11-2	TRBD2	TRBJ2-1	many
CASSQSLAYYEQYF	TGCGCCAGCAGCCAGAGTCTAGCGTACTACGAGCAGTACTTC	TRBV4-1	.	TRBJ2-7	many
CSALPGQGERPQHF	TGCAGTGCGTTACCGGGACAGGGAGAACGGCCCCAGCATTTT	TRBV20-1	TRBD1	TRBJ1-5	few
CASSPPDSGNEQFF	TGTGCCAGCAGTCCCCCGGACAGTGGCAATGAGCAGTTCTTC	TRBV28	.	TRBJ2-1	many
CASSPAWAQGYEQYF	TGTGCCAGCAGCCCCGCCTGGGCGCAGGGCTACGAGCAGTACTTC	TRBV9	.	TRBJ2-7	few
CSAGTSGSTDTQYF	TGCAGTGCCGGGACTAGCGGGAGCACAGATACGCAGTATTTT	TRBV20-1	TRBD2	TRBJ2-3	many
CASSSQGQGIRELFF	TGTGCCAGCAGTTCCCAGGGACAGGGGATCAGGGAGCTGTTTTTT	TRBV12-3/TRBV12-4	TRBD1	TRBJ2-2	few
CASSSARGQGAGNQYF	TGTGCCAGCAGCTCAGCAAGGGGACAGGGGGCAGGGAATCAGTACTTC	TRBV7-9	TRBD1	TRBJ2-5	many
CASSLGGAKNIQYF	TGTGCCAGCAGCTTAGGGGGAGCCAAAAACATTCAGTACTTC	TRBV7-9	.	TRBJ2-4	many
CASSHTGTQYF	TGTGCCAGCAGTCACACCGGGACCCAGTACTTC	TRBV6-2/TRBV6-3	.	TRBJ2-5	many
CASSWKRFDEQYF	TGTGCCAGCAGCTGGAAAAGGTTTGACGAGCAGTACTTC	TRBV11-2	.	TRBJ2-7	many
CASHQTSAETQYF	TGCGCCAGCCACCAGACTAGCGCAGAGACCCAGTACTTC	TRBV10-2	TRBD2	TRBJ2-5	.
CATSRDRGTQYF	TGTGCCACCAGCAGAGATCGGGGGACCCAGTACTTC	TRBV15	.	TRBJ2-5	.
CASSTGLAVLDEQFF	TGTGCCAGTAGTACTGGACTAGCGGTCCTCGATGAGCAGTTCTTC	TRBV19	TRBD2	TRBJ2-1	many
CASSQSQNEKLFF	TGTGCCAGCAGCCAGAGCCAGAATGAAAAACTGTTTTTT	TRBV14	.	TRBJ1-4	few
CSARTGTGEETQYF	TGCAGTGCTAGGACCGGGACAGGGGAAGAGACCCAGTACTTC	TRBV20-1	TRBD1	TRBJ2-5	many
CASKKAETQYF	TGTGCCAGCAAAAAAGCAGAGACCCAGTACTTC	TRBV6-5	.	TRBJ2-5	.